Below, 18 T cell receptor beta chains from the same sample are listed, as sequenced in a study of cytomegalovirus exposure and HLA in healthy donors (TCRdb year 2017). The protocol used for the library was the immunoSEQ multiplex PCR assay. As stored in TCRdb, this immuneACCESS dataset retains in-frame rearrangements with V and J assigned. A fraction of the clones does not appear; measured against another copy, unresolved V genes explain less than half of the discrepancy, and the remainder lacks a known reason. Recorded for this sample are about 160,000 clones; 86% of them occurred a single time. The top ten clones comprise about 2.2% of the sample. The source material was PBMCs. These TCRs come from a woman between 18 and 29 years old in good health and CMV-seronegative.

The CDR3 bases are TGCAGCGTTGAAGGGGACAGGGACCAAGAGACCCAGTACTTC. Translating it yields CSVEGDRDQETQYF. This chain joins TRBV29-1 and TRBJ2-5, with 9 bases fitting TRBD1. Germline V lookup: CDR1 SQVTM, CDR2 ANQGSEA. This CDR3 region has 14 residues. With 1 base clipped from V and 0 bases from J, the junction kept 0 bases outside the gene matches.

The rearrangement links TRBV7-6 to TRBJ1-5; 8 bases match TRBD1. The CDR3 is 16 amino acids. Germline V gene lookup returns CDR1 SGHVS and CDR2 FNYEAQ. J gave up 0 bases and V 5 bases, and 6 bases lay outside the gene matches. CDR3 DNA sequence: TGTGCCAGCAGCCCCGGGACAGGCCATAGCAATCAGCCCCAGCATTTT. Its translation: CASSPGTGHSNQPQHF.

V gene TRBV6-1 combines with J gene TRBJ2-7; D is perhaps TRBD1 (5 bases). With 1 base removed from V and 0 bases from J, the gap between germline ends came to 13 bases. This CDR3 comprises 16 residues. Germline CDR1 MNHNS, CDR2 SASEGT. The CDR3 loop reads CASSEGQLLLSYEQYF. The CDR3 region has the DNA TGTGCCAGCAGTGAAGGACAGCTACTTCTCTCCTACGAGCAGTACTTC.

The chain joins TRBV7-2 to TRBJ2-2, with TRBD1 matching over 7 bases. The CDR3 covers 16 residues. Germline V gene lookup returns CDR1 SGHTA and CDR2 FQGNSA. V shed 7 bases, J shed 1 base, and the junction held 9 bases outside the gene matches. CDR3 DNA sequence: TGTGCCAGCACAGGGGACAGCCCCTTGAACACCGGGGAGCTGTTTTTT. Translation: CASTGDSPLNTGELFF.

This chain joins TRBV5-1 and TRBJ2-7, with TRBD1 as a possible D gene (5 bases). Trimming took 4 bases from V and 0 from J, leaving 11 bases between them. Germline V CDR1 and CDR2: SGHRS, YFSETQ. CDR3 size: 14 residues. CDR3 region: CASSRGIDSYEQYF. Here the CDR3 DNA reads TGCGCCAGCAGCAGGGGCATTGACTCCTACGAGCAGTACTTC.

The rearrangement links TRBV7-9 to TRBJ1-2; no definite D call. The CDR3 sequence is 15 residues long. CDR1 is SEHNR, CDR2 FQNEAQ, per germline (reference sequence). The ends were cut back, 2 bases at V and 0 bases at J, with 10 bases in the middle. CDR3 in DNA: TGTGCCAGCAGCTTACACGATGGAGCTAACTATGGCTACACCTTC. It encodes CASSLHDGANYGYTF. The full variable domain, with the rest looked up from reference TRBV7-9 and TRBJ1-2, is DTGVSQNPRHKITKRGQNVTFRCDPISEHNRLYWYRQTLGQGPEFLTYFQNEAQLEKSRLLSDRFSAERPKGSFSTLEIQRTEQGDSAMYLCASSLHDGANYGYTFGSGTRLTVV.

The rearrangement joins TRBV2 to TRBJ2-7, with TRBD1 matching 9 bases. From germline, CDR1 is SNHLY and CDR2 FYNNEI. The CDR3 contains 12 residues. V lost 8 bases to trimming and J lost 2 bases; unmatched junction nucleotides: 1. DNA for the CDR3: TGTGCCAGCGGGACAGGGCCCTACGAGCAGTACTTC. It codes for CASGTGPYEQYF.

The chain is built from TRBV5-1 and TRBJ1-1; TRBD1 is a possible D gene (5 bases). This CDR3 spans 15 amino acids. Germline V gives CDR1 SGHRS, CDR2 YFSETQ. Trimming shortened V by 2 bases and J by 1 base, and 12 bases separated the two germline ends. The CDR3 sequence is CASSFHGGENTEAFF. The CDR3, as DNA: TGCGCCAGCAGCTTTCACGGGGGAGAGAACACTGAAGCTTTCTTT.

This clone was counted a few times. The genes are TRBV5-1 and TRBJ1-1, with a possible D match to TRBD1 (6 bases). Trimming shortened V by 0 bases and J by 4 bases, and 10 bases separated the two germline ends. CDR3 size: 14 residues. Germline V gene lookup returns CDR1 SGHRS and CDR2 YFSETQ. The CDR3 region has the DNA TGCGCCAGCAGCTTGGACAGGGTGGGCACTGAAGCTTTCTTT. Residues: CASSLDRVGTEAFF. Full variable domain (missing parts from reference TRBV5-1 and TRBJ1-1): KAGVTQTPRYLIKTRGQQVTLSCSPISGHRSVSWYQQTPGQGLQFLFEYFSETQRNKGNFPGRFSGRQFSNSRSEMNVSTLELGDSALYLCASSLDRVGTEAFFGQGTRLTVV.

There are a few counts of this clone. The genes are TRBV4-1 and TRBJ1-1, with 10 nucleotides matching TRBD1. Germline CDR1 and CDR2: MGHRA and YSYEKL. The V gene end was trimmed by 1 base and the J gene end by 4 bases; junction bases not matched to a gene: 6. The CDR3 loop spans 16 amino acids. This chain's CDR3 is CASSQVRDRGITEAFF. CDR3 coding DNA: TGCGCCAGCAGCCAAGTAAGGGACAGGGGCATCACTGAAGCTTTCTTT.

V usage is TRBV6-5 and J usage is TRBJ2-7; D perhaps matches TRBD2 (6 bases). V lost 5 bases to trimming and J lost 8 bases, with 19 bases between them. This CDR3 is 14 amino acids long. Germline V gene data show CDR1 as MNHEY and CDR2 as SVGAGI. The CDR3 DNA reads as TGTGCCAGCAGTCCGGTTCCTGGGGGGAGAAAGCAGTACTTC. Translation gives CASSPVPGGRKQYF.

The chain links TRBV5-1 to TRBJ2-5; D unresolved. Germline lookup yields CDR1 SGHRS and CDR2 YFSETQ. V was pared by 3 bases and J by 1 base, with 4 bases between. CDR3 size: 12 residues. The DNA for the CDR3 is TGCGCCAGCAGCTCCGGCCAAGAGACCCAGTACTTC. Amino acids: CASSSGQETQYF. Complete variable domain (other parts from reference TRBV5-1 and TRBJ2-5): KAGVTQTPRYLIKTRGQQVTLSCSPISGHRSVSWYQQTPGQGLQFLFEYFSETQRNKGNFPGRFSGRQFSNSRSEMNVSTLELGDSALYLCASSSGQETQYFGPGTRLLVL.

V gene TRBV12-5 combines with J gene TRBJ1-2; D gene ambiguous. V lost 10 bases, J lost 8 bases, and 14 bases lay in between. The CDR3 totals 11 residues. Germline V gene sequence: CDR1 LGHNT, CDR2 FRNRAP. CDR3 bases: TGTGCTAAAGATGGAGAGTGCGGCTACACCTTC. It codes for CAKDGECGYTF.

The rearrangement joins TRBV11-3 to TRBJ2-2; D gene uncertain. V shed 5 bases and J shed 7 bases, with 8 bases lying between them. Germline V gene data show CDR1 as SGHNT and CDR2 as YENEEA. The CDR3 is 12 residues long. CDR3 nucleotides: TGTGCCAGCAGCCCCCATAGCGGGGAGCTGTTTTTT. Translated, it gives CASSPHSGELFF.

The chain uses TRBV19 and TRBJ2-7; D gene ambiguous. The CDR3 spans 13 residues. Germline lookup yields CDR1 LNHDA and CDR2 SQIVND (reference sequence). Between the trimmed V and J ends, which lost 5 bases and 5 bases, there was a span of 13 bases. The CDR3 DNA is TGTGCCAGTAGTGCCCTAGGCTTCCACGAGCAGTACTTC. As protein: CASSALGFHEQYF.

The chain employs TRBV7-3 and TRBJ2-3, with TRBD2 matching over 7 bases. Germline V gene sequence: CDR1 SGHTA, CDR2 FQGTGA. The CDR3 extends over 15 amino acids. The trim removed 6 bases at V and 2 bases at J, leaving 8 bases unmatched. The CDR3 coding sequence is TGTGCCAGCAGGCCGAGCGGGGTGACCACAGATACGCAGTATTTT. Protein product: CASRPSGVTTDTQYF.

The genes are TRBV7-8 and TRBJ2-1; the match to TRBD2 covers 7 bases. V lost 3 bases and J lost 3; bases outside the gene matches: 8. CDR1 is SGHVS, CDR2 FQNEAQ, per germline. The CDR3 has 16 amino acids. DNA for the CDR3: TGTGCCAGCAGCTTCAACGGGCCTAGCGGCTACAATGAGCAGTTCTTC. Its protein is CASSFNGPSGYNEQFF.

The chain couples TRBV5-1 to TRBJ1-2; D remains unclear. The CDR3 is 17 residues long. With 4 bases removed from V and 4 bases from J, the gap between germline ends came to 23 bases. Germline loops: CDR1 SGHRS, CDR2 YFSETQ. The CDR3 region is CASSLGVEGPLGYGYTF. The CDR3 bases are TGCGCCAGCAGCCTAGGAGTTGAGGGCCCCCTTGGCTATGGCTACACCTTC. Full variable domain (remainder filled in from reference TRBV5-1 and TRBJ1-2): KAGVTQTPRYLIKTRGQQVTLSCSPISGHRSVSWYQQTPGQGLQFLFEYFSETQRNKGNFPGRFSGRQFSNSRSEMNVSTLELGDSALYLCASSLGVEGPLGYGYTFGSGTRLTVV.